Below, 20 T cell receptor beta chains from the same sample are listed, as sequenced in a study of beta chain features in type 1 diabetes. The investigators reverse transcribed all of the isolated RNA, so they sequenced expressed TCRB transcripts. The table came from immunoSEQ multiplex PCR; TCRdb's copy has only in-frame clones and leaves some out. The table has about 130,000 clones, nearly 9.5% seen once. The sequenced sample consisted of central memory CD4+ T cells from blood. These receptors came from a young man in good health.

This chain connects TRBV7-2 to TRBJ2-7, with a possible D match to TRBD2 (5 bases). Germline values: CDR1 SGHTA, CDR2 FQGNSA. CDR3 length: 15 residues. Deletions cut 5 bases from V and 3 bases from J, with 17 bases between. The CDR3 coding sequence is TGTGCCAGCAGCCGGGGAAAAGGACTGAGCTACGAGCAGTACTTC. This gives the protein CASSRGKGLSYEQYF.

Only a few counts were recorded for this clone. V usage is TRBV29-1 and J usage is TRBJ2-2; a weak D match, TRBD2 (7 bases). This CDR3 contains 13 residues. Trimming stripped 7 bases from V and 7 bases from J, with 16 bases between. The germline gives CDR1 SQVTM, CDR2 ANQGSEA. The CDR3 reads CSGVWGGGGELFF. In DNA form, the CDR3 reads TGCAGCGGTGTTTGGGGGGGCGGCGGGGAGCTGTTTTTT.

This clone was observed a handful of times. The rearrangement joins TRBV27 to TRBJ1-2; TRBD1 matches at 9 bases. The germline V gene encodes CDR1 MNHEY and CDR2 SMNVEV (reference sequence). The ends lost 6 bases at V and 4 bases at J; junction bases unmatched: 9. This CDR3 spans 15 amino acids. CDR3 bases: TGTGCCAGCAGCACATTGGGACAGGGATTCTATGGCTACACCTTC. Its protein product is CASSTLGQGFYGYTF.

The V call is TRBV7-2, the J call TRBJ1-2; TRBD1 agrees at 7 bases. This CDR3 spans 14 amino acids. Germline V gene lookup returns CDR1 SGHTA and CDR2 FQGNSA. The trim removed 5 bases at V and 7 bases at J, leaving 10 bases unmatched. The CDR3 region has the DNA TGTGCCAGCAGCCGCCCGGACAGGACAGTTGGCTACACCTTC. It encodes CASSRPDRTVGYTF.

This clone has a handful of counts. This chain connects TRBV29-1 to TRBJ1-3; D is unresolved. This CDR3 comprises 11 residues. Trimming cost V 4 bases and J 2 bases, with 3 bases left between them. CDR1 is SQVTM, CDR2 ANQGSEA, per germline. DNA for the CDR3: TGCAGCGTTGGCGCTGGAAACACCATATATTTT. It codes for CSVGAGNTIYF.

The chain combines TRBV19 with TRBJ2-5, with 8 bases lining up with TRBD1. The junction had 6 bases not matched to a gene; V was cut back by 4 bases and J by 5 bases. CDR3 length: 14 amino acids. Germline CDR1 LNHDA, CDR2 SQIVND (reference sequence). CDR3 residues: CASSSKQGEETQYF. The CDR3 bases are TGTGCCAGTAGTAGCAAACAGGGGGAGGAGACCCAGTACTTC.

This clone was observed a handful of times. V is TRBV7-2 and J is TRBJ2-3; 8 positions agree with TRBD2. Germline loops: CDR1 SGHTA, CDR2 FQGNSA. V dropped 1 base and J dropped 6; count of bases not matched to a gene: 9. The length of the CDR3 is 16 residues. The DNA of the CDR3 is TGTGCCAGCAGCTTAGTCGCACTAGCGGTGGTCGATACGCAGTATTTT. Amino acid sequence: CASSLVALAVVDTQYF.

This clone occurred many times. The genes are TRBV7-9 and TRBJ2-7; a possible D gene is TRBD1 (5 bases). The germline V gene encodes CDR1 SEHNR and CDR2 FQNEAQ (reference sequence). V dropped 8 bases and J dropped 0 bases, with 8 bases sitting between them. The CDR3 is 12 residues long. The CDR3 sequence: CASGTGSYEQYF. The CDR3 coding sequence is TGTGCCAGCGGTACAGGCTCCTACGAGCAGTACTTC.

J is TRBJ2-1 and V is TRBV2; TRBD2 aligns across 12 bases. This CDR3 region has 13 residues. Germline-derived CDR1 and CDR2 are SNHLY and FYNNEI. V gave up 6 bases and J gave up 11 bases; unmatched junction bases: 5. CDR3 DNA: TGTGCCAGCAGCGGTCTAGCGGGGGGGCAGCAGTTCTTC. It encodes CASSGLAGGQQFF.

This chain connects TRBV11-3 to TRBJ2-5; D unresolved. V shed 0 bases and J shed 4 bases, with 12 bases lying between them. The CDR3 is made up of 15 amino acids. Germline V gene data show CDR1 as SGHNT and CDR2 as YENEEA. The DNA of the CDR3 is TGTGCCAGCAGCTTAGAATCGCGGTCCGGAGAGACCCAGTACTTC. Translated, it gives CASSLESRSGETQYF.

As for this clone: This may be a read error: a much more frequent sequence differs by one nucleotide. V usage is TRBV5-4 and J usage is TRBJ2-2, with D perhaps matching TRBD2 (6 bases). The CDR3 extends over 14 amino acids. The germline V gene has CDR1 SGHNT and CDR2 YYREEE (reference sequence). The V and J ends lost 3 bases and 4 bases respectively, with 10 bases between them. CDR3 bases: TGTGCCAGCAGCTGGGACTGCTTCACCGGGGAGCTGTTTTTT. Protein: CASSWDCFTGELFF.

The J gene is TRBJ1-2, the V gene TRBV4-1, with a possible D match to TRBD1 (6 bases). The germline V and J ends were trimmed by 3 bases and 8 bases, with 10 bases remaining between them. CDR1 and CDR2 (germline): MGHRA, YSYEKL. The CDR3 loop spans 12 amino acids. CDR3 sequence: CASSHNGGGYTF. The CDR3 bases are TGCGCCAGCAGCCATAATGGGGGCGGCTACACCTTC.

This clone was detected only a few times. This chain links TRBV4-2 with TRBJ1-3; D not resolved. CDR3 length equals 16 residues. Germline V gene lookup returns CDR1 LGHNA and CDR2 YNFKEQ. Trimming left V 0 bases short and J 0 bases short, with 9 bases between. Here the CDR3 reads CASSQDYGSSGNTIYF. The CDR3 DNA sequence: TGTGCCAGCAGCCAAGATTATGGGAGCTCTGGAAACACCATATATTTT.

This clone was picked up a small number of times. The DNA for the CDR3 is TGTGCCAGCAGCTTAGGGACAGATAACTATTCACCCCTCCACTTT. This codes for CASSLGTDNYSPLHF. The gene calls are TRBV7-2 and TRBJ1-6; maybe TRBD1 (6 bases). Germline values: CDR1 SGHTA, CDR2 FQGNSA. Trimming left V 1 base short and J 8 bases short, with 12 bases between. CDR3 length: 15 amino acids.

This chain links TRBV6-1 with TRBJ2-1; 10 bases map to TRBD1. Per the germline V gene, CDR1 is MNHNS and CDR2 is SASEGT. V was clipped by 6 bases and J by 7 bases; unmatched bases: 9. The CDR3 totals 15 residues. Here the CDR3 reads CASSAGTGDSNEQFF. DNA for the CDR3: TGTGCCAGCAGCGCCGGGACAGGGGATTCGAATGAGCAGTTCTTC.

J is TRBJ1-5 and V is TRBV29-1; possibly TRBD1 for D (5 bases). CDR1 is SQVTM and CDR2 is ANQGSEA in the germline V gene. The CDR3 is 13 amino acids. Trimming left V 6 bases short and J 4 bases short, with 13 bases between. CDR3 region: CSVGGGINQPQHF. Written as DNA, the CDR3 is TGCAGCGTCGGTGGGGGGATAAATCAGCCCCAGCATTTT.

This chain links TRBV5-6 with TRBJ2-2, with 8 bases matching TRBD1. V lost 0 bases, J lost 3 bases, and 4 bases stayed unmatched. This CDR3 spans 16 amino acids. CDR1 is SGHDT, CDR2 YYEEEE, per germline. The DNA of the CDR3 is TGTGCCAGCAGCTTGGCCAACAGGGGGGACACCGGGGAGCTGTTTTTT. Translated, it gives CASSLANRGDTGELFF.

The chain employs TRBV7-2 and TRBJ2-7; 7 positions match TRBD1. The ends lost 3 bases at V and 7 bases at J; junction bases unmatched: 9. The CDR3 sequence is 14 residues long. From germline, CDR1 is SGHTA and CDR2 FQGNSA. In nucleotides, the CDR3 is TGTGCCAGCAGCTTGGGCAAGGGGGCGCGGGAGCAGTACTTC. Its protein is CASSLGKGAREQYF.

The V and J genes are TRBV7-9 and TRBJ1-1; 7 bases line up with TRBD1. V lost 6 bases, J lost 4 bases, and 8 bases stayed unmatched. Germline CDR1 is SEHNR and CDR2 is FQNEAQ (reference sequence). This CDR3 has 14 amino acids. The CDR3 region is CASRLTTGTTEAFF. In DNA, the CDR3 is TGTGCCAGCAGACTTACGACAGGGACCACTGAAGCTTTCTTT. Filled out from reference TRBV7-9 and TRBJ1-1, the complete variable domain reads DTGVSQNPRHKITKRGQNVTFRCDPISEHNRLYWYRQTLGQGPEFLTYFQNEAQLEKSRLLSDRFSAERPKGSFSTLEIQRTEQGDSAMYLCASRLTTGTTEAFFGQGTRLTVV.

The chain carries TRBV7-2 and TRBJ2-6; perhaps TRBD2 as D (5 bases). The CDR3 is 16 residues long. CDR1 is SGHTA, CDR2 FQGNSA, per germline. Trimming cost V 4 bases and J 3 bases, with 13 bases left between them. In nucleotides, the CDR3 is TGTGCCAGCAGCTCGGGATTAGATGGTGGGGCCAACGTCCTGACTTTC. This sequence encodes CASSSGLDGGANVLTF.